This T cell receptor beta chain appears in the sequencing data of a study of blood T cell repertoires in COVID-19. Study processing details: Cell counts per sample came from amplifying reference gene primers. Profiled with immunoSEQ multiplex PCR; TCRdb holds only in-frame clones, not every one. From that table come the V and J calls and clone size; the DNA was used to work out D and trimming. The top ten clones hold 0.53% of a sample with roughly 190,000 clones, around nine tenths of them seen once. CDR1 SGHNT and CDR2 YYREEE come from the germline V gene (reference sequence). V was pared by 0 bases and J by 2 bases, with 15 bases between. This CDR3 has 17 residues.

The J gene is TRBJ1-3, the V gene TRBV5-4; D is undetermined. Sequenced input: peripheral blood. The clonotype comes from a man in his fifties or sixties with acute or convalescent COVID-19. DNA for the CDR3: TGTGCCAGCAGCTTGGGAGGCGTCAGCTACACTGGAAACACCATATATTTT. Protein: CASSLGGVSYTGNTIYF.